The next 18 T cell receptor beta chains were all read from a single sample in a study of cytomegalovirus exposure and HLA in healthy donors. TCRdb's copy holds only in-frame clones and misses some; the assay was immunoSEQ multiplex PCR. The top ten hold about 1% of the sample, which has 120,000 or so clones, 89% seen once. Material: PBMCs. All receptors derive from a young woman in good health and CMV-seronegative.

The chain couples TRBV7-9 to TRBJ1-1, with D possibly TRBD1 on 6 matching bases. Germline V lookup: CDR1 SEHNR, CDR2 FQNEAQ (reference sequence). The CDR3 is 12 residues long. V lost 4 bases, J lost 8 bases, and 11 bases lay in between. The CDR3 sequence is CASSYRDGEAFF. The DNA of the CDR3 is TGTGCCAGCAGCTACAGGGACGGGGAAGCTTTCTTT.

The V and J genes are TRBV5-6 and TRBJ2-5; 8 bases are a match to TRBD2. Germline trimming cut 0 bases from V and 4 bases from J; bases unmatched to any gene: 2. Germline CDR1 reads SGHDT; CDR2 reads YYEEEE. CDR3 size: 14 residues. CDR3 nucleotides: TGTGCCAGCAGCTTGGGACTAGCGTTAGAGACCCAGTACTTC. It yields the protein CASSLGLALETQYF. Full variable domain (missing parts from reference TRBV5-6 and TRBJ2-5): DAGVTQSPTHLIKTRGQQVTLRCSPKSGHDTVSWYQQALGQGPQFIFQYYEEEERQRGNFPDRFSGHQFPNYSSELNVNALLLGDSALYLCASSLGLALETQYFGPGTRLLVL.

This chain uses TRBV7-6 with TRBJ2-7; no clear D. The CDR3 totals 13 residues. V was pared by 3 bases and J by 2 bases, with 8 bases between. Germline CDR1 SGHVS, CDR2 FNYEAQ. The CDR3 DNA reads as TGTGCCAGCAGCTTCGACACCCCCTACGAGCAGTACTTC. Protein sequence: CASSFDTPYEQYF. The full variable domain, with the rest looked up from reference TRBV7-6 and TRBJ2-7, is GAGVSQSPRYKVTKRGQDVALRCDPISGHVSLYWYRQALGQGPEFLTYFNYEAQQDKSGLPNDRFSAERPEGSISTLTIQRTEQRDSAMYRCASSFDTPYEQYFGPGTRLTVT.

The chain uses TRBV7-2 and TRBJ1-6; 7 bases match TRBD1. CDR3 size: 15 residues. In germline, CDR1 is SGHTA, CDR2 FQGNSA. The V segment lost 2 bases and the J segment 5 bases; nucleotides outside the gene matches: 3. CDR3: CASSLLQGDNSPLHF. The DNA for the CDR3 is TGTGCCAGCAGCTTATTGCAGGGGGATAATTCACCCCTCCACTTT.

The chain recombines TRBV28 with TRBJ2-7, with D uncertain. Germline V lookup: CDR1 MDHEN, CDR2 SYDVKM. Between the trimmed V and J ends, which lost 8 bases and 2 bases, there was a span of 4 bases. This CDR3 comprises 10 residues. CDR3 region: CASGPYEQYF. The CDR3 nucleotides are TGTGCCAGCGGCCCCTACGAGCAGTACTTC.

The V and J genes are TRBV6-5 and TRBJ2-5; D perhaps matches TRBD2 (7 bases). V shed 2 bases and J shed 4 bases, with 14 bases lying between them. The CDR3 contains 15 residues. CDR1 is MNHEY and CDR2 is SVGAGI in the germline V gene. The CDR3 here is CASSYGGANGETQYF. The CDR3 DNA sequence: TGTGCCAGCAGTTACGGGGGGGCCAACGGAGAGACCCAGTACTTC.

The chain couples TRBV23-1 to TRBJ2-1; D remains ambiguous. TRBV23-1 is an ORF for which the function is uncertain. V was cut by 4 bases and J by 6 bases, with 16 bases left in between. The CDR3 has 15 amino acids. CDR3 sequence reads: CASSPPCEPCNEQFF. The CDR3 DNA is TGCGCCAGCAGTCCTCCATGTGAGCCCTGCAATGAGCAGTTCTTC.

This chain connects TRBV27 to TRBJ1-4; 8 nucleotides match TRBD1. Germline trimming cut 5 bases from V and 6 bases from J; bases unmatched to any gene: 5. The germline V gene has CDR1 MNHEY and CDR2 SMNVEV (reference sequence). The CDR3 runs 14 residues. The CDR3 DNA sequence: TGTGCCAGCAGTGTCGACAGGGGAGATGAAAAACTGTTTTTT. It translates to CASSVDRGDEKLFF.

The V call is TRBV4-2, the J call TRBJ2-3; D may be TRBD1 (5 bases). Trimming pared 1 base from V and 4 bases from J, leaving 18 bases between. Germline V gene sequence: CDR1 LGHNA, CDR2 YNFKEQ. This CDR3 spans 17 amino acids. The CDR3, as DNA: TGTGCCAGCAGCCAAGCAGGGCAGGGCTATGGATCAGATACGCAGTATTTT. This translates into CASSQAGQGYGSDTQYF.

The V call is TRBV5-1, the J call TRBJ2-7; 10 nucleotides match TRBD1. Germline V gene lookup returns CDR1 SGHRS and CDR2 YFSETQ. Unmatched junction bases numbered 4, after V lost 1 base and J lost 6 bases. This CDR3 comprises 14 residues. In DNA, the CDR3 is TGCGCCAGCAGCTTGTCAGGGACAGGGGTCGAGCAGTACTTC. This encodes CASSLSGTGVEQYF.

This clone was found a few times. This chain connects TRBV13 to TRBJ2-7, with D maybe TRBD2 (5 bases). This CDR3 contains 13 residues. V lost 0 bases and J lost 2, with 5 bases in between. Germline loops: CDR1 PRHDT, CDR2 FYEKMQ (reference sequence). The CDR3 bases are TGTGCCAGCAGCTTAGGGAGGGCCTACGAGCAGTACGTC. Translation: CASSLGRAYEQYV.

This clone was detected once. The chain uses TRBV6-5 and TRBJ1-1, with 7 positions matching TRBD1. Trimming at V came to 6 bases and at J to 1 base, leaving 5 bases not matched to a gene. The germline CDR1 and CDR2 sequences are MNHEY and SVGAGI. This CDR3 is built from 14 residues. As DNA, the CDR3 is TGTGCCAGCAGCCCACAGGGGAGGAACACTGAAGCTTTCTTT. This encodes CASSPQGRNTEAFF.

V is TRBV6-1 and J is TRBJ1-2, with unresolved D. CDR1 and CDR2 (germline): MNHNS, SASEGT. V lost 1 base to trimming and J lost 4 bases, with 13 bases between them. CDR3 size: 15 residues. In DNA form, the CDR3 reads TGTGCCAGCAGTGAAGAATTGGGCAGCCTCTATGGCTACACCTTC. It translates to CASSEELGSLYGYTF.

This rearrangement joins TRBV6-1 to TRBJ2-7; no clear D. Germline lookup yields CDR1 MNHNS and CDR2 SASEGT. V lost 5 bases to trimming and J lost 4 bases, with 9 bases between them. The CDR3 covers 12 residues. CDR3 in DNA: TGTGCCAGCAGTCTGCAGGATTACGAGCAGTACGTC. It yields the protein CASSLQDYEQYV.

V is TRBV27 and J is TRBJ2-7; TRBD2 aligns across 9 bases. Trimming took 3 bases from V and 3 from J; bases not matched to a gene: 6. The CDR3 contains 15 residues. CDR1 MNHEY and CDR2 SMNVEV come from the germline V gene (reference sequence). CDR3 region: CASSLGRTSVYEQYF. The CDR3 DNA is TGTGCCAGCAGTTTGGGTCGGACTAGCGTCTACGAGCAGTACTTC.

The CDR3 protein is CASSDQGSGFF. CDR3 in DNA: TGTGCCAGCAGTGATCAGGGTTCAGGGTTCTTC. The chain uses TRBV25-1 and TRBJ2-1, with D possibly matching TRBD1 (5 bases). Germline V lookup: CDR1 MGHDK, CDR2 SYGVNS. The CDR3 extends over 11 amino acids. The V and J ends lost 3 bases and 15 bases respectively, with 12 bases between them.

V and J are TRBV9 and TRBJ2-5; 8 positions match TRBD2. The length of the CDR3 is 14 residues. With V trimmed by 0 bases and J by 5 bases, 3 bases remained unmatched. Germline V CDR1 and CDR2: SGDLS, YYNGEE. The CDR3 coding sequence is TGTGCCAGCAGCGTAGCGGGAGGGTCGGAGACCCAGTACTTC. Encoded protein: CASSVAGGSETQYF.

This clone was picked up one time. V and J are TRBV18 and TRBJ2-1; 9 nucleotides align to TRBD2. The V gene's germline CDR1 is KGHSH and CDR2 LQKENI. Trimming took 4 bases from V and 5 from J; bases not matched to a gene: 6. This CDR3 has 15 amino acids. CDR3 nucleotides: TGTGCCAGCTCACTTCTAGCGGGGTCAGACAATGAGCAGTTCTTC. This encodes CASSLLAGSDNEQFF.